The 9 T cell receptor beta chains presented below share a single source sample, sequenced in a study of blood T cells in healthy people across ages. The authors ran a second PCR of about 6 to 11 cycles using a sample-barcoded 5' primer and a J-beta primer mix. TCRdb used MiXCR to reprocess the 5' RACE reads, holding one entry per CDR3 protein. Altogether some 1.4 million distinct CDR3 sequences are present, approximately 42% being singletons, with the ten largest covering roughly 7.9%. The sample was blood. The receptors originated from a woman under 30 in good health.

J is TRBJ2-5 and V is TRBV10-1; tentative D call: TRBD2 (6 bases). The CDR3 length is 15 residues. Germline CDR1 is WNHNN and CDR2 is SYGVQD (reference sequence). V gave up 0 bases and J gave up 6 bases, with 14 bases separating them. The CDR3 DNA is TGCGCCAGCAGTGAGTCGAAGGAGGGGTTGAAGACCCAGTACTTC. Translating it yields CASSESKEGLKTQYF.

The chain combines TRBV2 with TRBJ2-4; no clear D. Near its end, the DNA agrees better with TRBJ2-7, so the J call may be wrong. From germline, CDR1 is SNHLY and CDR2 FYNNEI. CDR3 size: 12 residues. The CDR3 DNA reads TGTGCCAGCAGTGACGGCTTCCTCGAGCAGTACTTC. Its protein is CASSDGFLEQYF.

The J gene is TRBJ2-7, the V gene TRBV30, with D maybe TRBD2 (5 bases). Trimming stripped 0 bases from V and 3 bases from J, with 12 bases between. The CDR3 loop spans 14 amino acids. Germline V gene sequence: CDR1 GTSNPN, CDR2 SVGIG (reference sequence). The CDR3 loop reads CAWSVMGSFYEQYF. CDR3 sequence (DNA): TGTGCCTGGAGTGTAATGGGGAGCTTCTACGAGCAGTACTTC.

This chain links TRBV30 with TRBJ2-1; TRBD2 matches 7 bases. In germline, CDR1 is GTSNPN, CDR2 SVGIG (reference sequence). J gave up 4 bases and V 3 bases, and 3 bases lay outside the gene matches. The CDR3 contains 13 residues. CDR3 residues: CAWSGRFYNEQFF. DNA for the CDR3: TGTGCCTGGAGCGGGAGGTTTTACAATGAGCAGTTCTTC.

The chain couples TRBV2 to TRBJ2-5; 9 bases are a match to TRBD1. The CDR3 has 14 amino acids. V trimming: 6 bases; J trimming: 5 bases; junction bases outside the gene matches: 7. Looked up from germline, CDR1 is SNHLY and CDR2 is FYNNEI. The CDR3 is CASREQGAEETQYF. The CDR3 DNA reads as TGTGCCAGCAGGGAACAGGGGGCGGAGGAGACCCAGTACTTC.

This clonotype occurred a few times. The V and J genes are TRBV20-1 and TRBJ2-1; D gene uncertain. Trimming removed 1 base from V and 4 bases from J, with 5 bases in between. The CDR3 covers 12 residues. Germline values: CDR1 DFQATT, CDR2 SNEGSKA (reference sequence). In DNA, the CDR3 is TGCAGTGCTAGAGGGATTTACAATGAGCAGTTCTTC. Amino acid sequence: CSARGIYNEQFF.

The chain carries TRBV29-1 and TRBJ2-1; TRBD2 might be the D (5 bases). The germline V and J ends were trimmed by 2 bases and 5 bases, with 10 bases remaining between them. The CDR3 contains 13 residues. The germline CDR1 and CDR2 sequences are SQVTM and ANQGSEA. CDR3 coding DNA: TGCAGCGTTGAACCCGGGATTAACAATGAGCAGTTCTTC. Its translation: CSVEPGINNEQFF.

The V gene is TRBV28, the J gene TRBJ1-4; D may be TRBD1 (5 bases). The CDR3 spans 15 residues. Between the trimmed V and J ends, which lost 5 bases and 7 bases, there was a span of 17 bases. CDR1 MDHEN and CDR2 SYDVKM come from the germline V gene. The CDR3 DNA sequence: TGTGCCAGCAGTAAACCGGGACCTGGGGGTGAAAAACTGTTTTTT. Translating gives CASSKPGPGGEKLFF.

This clonotype was detected only a few times. This chain joins TRBV5-1 and TRBJ1-1; D may be TRBD1 (5 bases). V gave up 5 bases and J gave up 0 bases, with 26 bases separating them. Germline V CDR1 and CDR2: SGHRS, YFSETQ. The CDR3 totals 19 residues. The CDR3 DNA sequence: TGCGCCAGCAGGCCTTCCCTGGGGGTTTACGGTAGCCTGAACACTGAAGCTTTCTTT. Its translation: CASRPSLGVYGSLNTEAFF.